Listed here is a single T cell receptor (beta chain). The antigen remains unidentified. The source of the sample is a study of shared clonotypes between healthy human individuals. At the level of the study: Ranging from 18 to 49 in age, donors were two women and a few men.

Overall study findings and caveats: Generation probabilities were higher for clonotypes shared across all four sorted-subset donors than for unshared ones.

Per germline, CDR1 SGHRS and CDR2 YFSETQ. Germline trimming cut 3 bases from V and 4 bases from J; bases unmatched to any gene: 7. The CDR3 consists of 14 residues. An assay was performed, and its level was deep. Original methodology: Filtering differed, since immunoSEQ gave only junction sequences and no quality scores. Using immunoSEQ multiplex PCR, the repertoire was profiled, and TCRdb retains in-frame clones only, with some absent. The DNA was the basis for D and trimming; V, J and clone size are from that table. The table lists about 1.1 million clones, approximately 75% of them singletons, with roughly 0.9% in the top ten.

The sequenced sample was memory CD4+ T cells from PBMCs. The subset is: CD45RA-negative fraction. The J gene is TRBJ2-7, the V gene TRBV5-1; 7 bases line up with TRBD2. This TCR was sampled from a man in his late teens or twenties in good health. Some clones in this sample may be carry-over from other donors' samples. DNA for the CDR3: TGCGCCAGCAGCTGGGCGGGAGCGGCGTACGAGCAGTACTTC. It is translated as CASSWAGAAYEQYF. Full variable domain (rest looked up from reference TRBV5-1 and TRBJ2-7): KAGVTQTPRYLIKTRGQQVTLSCSPISGHRSVSWYQQTPGQGLQFLFEYFSETQRNKGNFPGRFSGRQFSNSRSEMNVSTLELGDSALYLCASSWAGAAYEQYFGPGTRLTVT.